This T cell receptor (beta chain) was documented in a study of Graves' ophthalmopathy and Graves' hyperthyroidism. Whole-study results and caveats: The majority of expanded thyroid clonotypes above 0.001 frequency also occurred in blood.

In regard to this clonotype: The antigen is undetermined.

Using RNA transcripts, the TCR beta CDR3 regions were amplified. Following a first-round RT-PCR that used HTBI primers, a second-round multiplex PCR was carried out. Via MiXCR, TCRdb re-called the multiplex PCR reads, giving one row per CDR3 protein. Of more than 1,000,000 distinct CDR3 sequences listed, about 40% are singletons. Diagnoses were established from clinical symptoms, serum thyroxine, TRAb, thyroid ultrasound and orbital computed tomography. Trimming pared 3 bases from V and 0 bases from J, leaving 12 bases between. The CDR3 consists of 17 residues. From germline, CDR1 is MNHEY and CDR2 SMNVEV (reference sequence).

The rearrangement uses TRBV27 and TRBJ1-6; D is ambiguous. Sequenced material: peripheral blood or thyroid tissue (not recorded which). The clonotype was recovered from an adult man with Graves' hyperthyroidism. The DNA for the CDR3 is TGTGCCAGCAGTTTTTACCCTTCGAGCTCCTATAATTCACCCCTCCACTTT. As protein: CASSFYPSSSYNSPLHF.